The entry below gives a single T cell receptor (beta chain) sequence along with its context. This record comes from a study of cytomegalovirus exposure and HLA in healthy donors. Trimming cost V 7 bases and J 2 bases, with 11 bases left between them. The CDR3 consists of 12 residues. Per germline, CDR1 GTSNPN and CDR2 SVGIG (reference sequence). The PCR had 60 Vbeta and 13 Jbeta primers. Data came from immunoSEQ multiplex PCR; TCRdb stores just in-frame clones and leaves some out. The table has around 130,000 clones, 7% to 9.5% seen once. This chain connects TRBV30 to TRBJ1-2; no definite D call. Specimen: PBMCs. This TCR was sampled from a woman aged 40 to 50 in good health and CMV-seropositive. Here the CDR3 reads CALLETNYGYTF. DNA for the CDR3: TGTGCCTTACTAGAGACAAACTATGGCTACACCTTC.